A single sample is the source of the 9 T cell receptor beta chains below, sequenced in a study of blood T cell repertoires in COVID-19. Libraries were prepared by immunoSEQ multiplex PCR; TCRdb keeps only in-frame clonotypes and omits some of them. The sample holds hundreds of thousands of clones, approximately 86% seen once. The sequenced sample was peripheral blood. These receptors all stem from a woman aged 55-70 years who had recovered from COVID-19.

The chain carries TRBV5-4 and TRBJ2-2; the match to TRBD1 covers 8 bases. V dropped 4 bases and J dropped 7; count of bases not matched to a gene: 12. Germline CDR1 SGHNT, CDR2 YYREEE (reference sequence). This CDR3 has 16 amino acids. CDR3 amino acids: CASSPGQGYIIGELFF. The CDR3 bases are TGTGCCAGCAGCCCCGGACAGGGATATATTATCGGGGAGCTGTTTTTT.

The chain combines TRBV2 with TRBJ2-5; 10 bases map to TRBD2. Germline CDR1 reads SNHLY; CDR2 reads FYNNEI. The ends lost 2 bases at V and 5 bases at J; junction bases unmatched: 14. CDR3 length: 18 amino acids. The CDR3 DNA follows: TGTGCCAGCAGTGAAATGAGCGGGGAGCGGGGGGGCTTGGAGACCCAGTACTTC. Its translation: CASSEMSGERGGLETQYF. The full variable domain, in which reference TRBV2 and TRBJ2-5 provide the parts outside the CDR3, is EPEVTQTPSHQVTQMGQEVILRCVPISNHLYFYWYRQILGQKVEFLVSFYNNEISEKSEIFDDQFSVERPDGSNFTLKIRSTKLEDSAMYFCASSEMSGERGGLETQYFGPGTRLLVL.

The rearrangement uses TRBV28 and TRBJ2-7, with 10 bases that match TRBD1. Germline V gene lookup returns CDR1 MDHEN and CDR2 SYDVKM. V was pared by 6 bases and J by 6 bases, with 5 bases of the junction left unmatched. The length of the CDR3 is 13 residues. CDR3 sequence: CASRTGGRGEQYF. In nucleotides, the CDR3 is TGTGCCAGCAGGACAGGGGGCAGAGGCGAGCAGTACTTC.

In this sample, this clone turned up many times. V and J are TRBV6-5 and TRBJ2-1, with a tentative D call TRBD2 (5 bases). Trimming left V 5 bases short and J 9 bases short, with 14 bases between. This CDR3 comprises 13 residues. Looked up from germline, CDR1 is MNHEY and CDR2 is SVGAGI. CDR3 in DNA: TGTGCCAGCAGTAACCCACTAGATTCTGAGCAGTTCTTC. Amino acids: CASSNPLDSEQFF.

The rearrangement uses TRBV6-5 and TRBJ1-6, with no clear D. The length of the CDR3 is 16 residues. Germline CDR1 is MNHEY and CDR2 is SVGAGI. The ends were cut back, 2 bases at V and 0 bases at J, with 8 bases in the middle. This chain's CDR3 is CASSYETSSYNSPLHF. Here the CDR3 DNA reads TGTGCCAGCAGTTACGAAACGAGCTCCTATAATTCACCCCTCCACTTT.

This clone was detected ten times or more. The V gene is TRBV18, the J gene TRBJ1-5; D is perhaps TRBD1 (6 bases). Germline CDR1 and CDR2: KGHSH and LQKENI. V was clipped by 5 bases and J by 3 bases, with 11 bases between them. This CDR3 has 14 amino acids. The DNA of the CDR3 is TGTGCCAGCTCAGATACAGGGCCCAATCAGCCCCAGCATTTT. This translates into CASSDTGPNQPQHF.

Only one count was recorded for this clone. The chain has TRBV6-6 and TRBJ2-3; TRBD1 aligns across 7 bases. CDR3 length equals 16 residues. Germline V gene data show CDR1 as MNHNY and CDR2 as SVGAGI (reference sequence). Germline trimming cut 2 bases from V and 0 bases from J; bases unmatched to any gene: 5. In nucleotides, the CDR3 is TGTGCCAGCAGTTACGGGACAGCCTCTAGCACAGATACGCAGTATTTT. Translated: CASSYGTASSTDTQYF.

This sequence joins TRBV18 and TRBJ1-6, with a weak D call TRBD1 (5 bases). CDR1 is KGHSH, CDR2 LQKENI, per germline. The V end was cut by 5 bases, the J end by 10 bases, with 18 bases between. The CDR3 runs to 15 residues. The CDR3 spells CASSKDRKGYSPLHF. CDR3 in DNA: TGTGCCAGCTCAAAAGACAGAAAAGGTTACTCACCCCTCCACTTT.

The rearrangement joins TRBV9 to TRBJ1-4; no firm D call. The CDR3 contains 13 residues. Germline loops: CDR1 SGDLS, CDR2 YYNGEE. Trimming removed 2 bases from V and 6 bases from J, with 8 bases in between. CDR3 region: CASSVLPDEKLFF. As DNA, the CDR3 is TGTGCCAGCAGCGTCCTCCCGGATGAAAAACTGTTTTTT.